This T cell receptor (beta chain) came from a study of cytomegalovirus exposure and HLA in healthy donors. The ends lost 3 bases at V and 8 bases at J; junction bases unmatched: 8. The CDR3 consists of 14 residues. Germline V gene sequence: CDR1 SNHLY, CDR2 FYNNEI. The PCR was carried out with 60 Vbeta primers and 13 Jbeta primers. The table came from immunoSEQ multiplex PCR; TCRdb's copy has only in-frame clones and leaves some out. This table holds some 60,000 clones, 80% found once. The chain joins TRBV2 to TRBJ1-1; 8 bases are shared with TRBD1. This receptor was taken from a woman between 40 and 50 years old in good health and CMV-seronegative. Sequenced sample: PBMCs. In DNA form, the CDR3 reads TGTGCCAGCAGTGATGGACAGGGCAGAGTCGAAGCTTTCTTT. Encoded protein: CASSDGQGRVEAFF.